The 18 T cell receptor beta chains listed next were all sequenced from one sample in a study of response to subunit inactivated influenza vaccine. MiXCR, applied by TCRdb to the RT-PCR reads, yields one record per CDR3 protein. The profile shows approximately 680,000 distinct CDR3 sequences, 15% to 19% of them singletons. This material consisted of PBMCs from blood, taken about 11 days after vaccination. These receptors were taken from a man aged 50-59 years who received an inactivated influenza vaccine.

This clonotype was found many times. The V gene is TRBV7-2, the J gene TRBJ2-1; maybe TRBD2 (5 bases). V was pared by 5 bases and J by 9 bases, with 20 bases between. This CDR3 has 15 residues. Germline lookup yields CDR1 SGHTA and CDR2 FQGNSA. CDR3 bases: TGTGCCAGCAGCCCTGCTGGTTCGAGGGAGTCTGAGCAGTTCTTC. Its protein is CASSPAGSRESEQFF.

The chain couples TRBV12-3 or TRBV12-4 to TRBJ2-4; 12 nucleotides match TRBD2. CDR3 length equals 14 residues. The J segment lost 16 bases and the V segment lost 0 bases, leaving 7 bases of the junction unmatched. The CDR3 DNA reads as TGTGCCAGCAGTTTAGCTGCTAGCGGGGGGGGGTTTTACTTC. This translates into CASSLAASGGGFYF.

V is TRBV6-2 or TRBV6-3 and J is TRBJ2-1, with 8 positions matching TRBD2. The V segment lost 5 bases and the J segment 3 bases; nucleotides outside the gene matches: 6. Per germline, CDR1 MNHEY and CDR2 SVGEGT. The CDR3 contains 15 residues. The CDR3 DNA reads as TGTGCCAGCAGTCTGACTAGCGCCCTCTACAATGAGCAGTTCTTC. Its protein is CASSLTSALYNEQFF.

This clonotype appeared a few times. The chain joins TRBV7-2 to TRBJ2-7, with D unclear. The germline V and J ends were trimmed by 5 bases and 3 bases, with 11 bases remaining between them. Germline V CDR1 and CDR2: SGHTA, FQGNSA. The CDR3 is 13 amino acids. CDR3 in amino acids: CASSASPNYEQYF. The CDR3 region has the DNA TGTGCCAGCAGCGCTAGTCCTAACTACGAGCAGTACTTC.

V and J are TRBV12-3 or TRBV12-4 and TRBJ2-1, with D possibly being TRBD1 (6 bases). V was cut by 4 bases and J by 6 bases, with 10 bases left in between. This CDR3 has 13 amino acids. CDR3 in amino acids: CASSSPDSNEQFF. CDR3 nucleotides: TGTGCCAGCAGTTCACCGGACAGCAATGAGCAGTTCTTC.

This clonotype turned up a few times. The rearrangement links TRBV4-3 to TRBJ2-3; D is perhaps TRBD1 (5 bases). The germline V and J ends were trimmed by 0 bases and 0 bases, with 16 bases remaining between them. This CDR3 contains 18 residues. CDR1 is LGHNA, CDR2 YSLEER, per germline. CDR3 in DNA: TGCGCCAGCAGCCAAGATCTTAGGACAACCTCTAGCACAGATACGCAGTATTTT. It specifies CASSQDLRTTSSTDTQYF.

This clonotype was seen many times. The chain combines TRBV5-1 with TRBJ2-5; possibly TRBD1 or TRBD2 for D (5 bases each). Trimming cost V 7 bases and J 2 bases, with 15 bases left between them. This CDR3 is built from 14 residues. Per the germline V gene, CDR1 is SGHRS and CDR2 is YFSETQ. The CDR3 coding sequence is TGCGCCAGCGGACAAAATGGGGGACAAGAGACCCAGTACTTC. It specifies CASGQNGGQETQYF.

This clonotype was found a few times. The chain joins TRBV10-3 to TRBJ2-5; D call uncertain. Germline CDR1 ENHRY, CDR2 SYGVKD. This CDR3 region has 15 residues. V was shortened by 4 bases and J by 5 bases, with 17 bases between the two germline ends. CDR3 nucleotides: TGTGCCATCAGTGGGGGTGGCGCCTGGCGGGAGACCCAGTACTTC. Amino acid sequence: CAISGGGAWRETQYF.

The table lists this clonotype with a few counts. V is TRBV3-1 and J is TRBJ1-4, with D maybe TRBD1 (6 bases). Germline values: CDR1 LGHDT, CDR2 YNNKEL (reference sequence). The ends were cut back, 2 bases at V and 5 bases at J, with 12 bases in the middle. This CDR3 comprises 15 residues. CDR3 residues: CASSQQTGFNEKLFF. The CDR3 DNA reads as TGTGCCAGCAGCCAACAGACAGGCTTCAATGAAAAACTGTTTTTT.

This clonotype has just a few counts. The genes are TRBV12-3 or TRBV12-4 and TRBJ2-3; TRBD2 is a possible D gene (6 bases). The CDR3 runs to 13 residues. Trimming pared 5 bases from V and 4 bases from J, leaving 10 bases between. For the CDR3, the DNA is TGTGCCAGCAGTACGGGGGAGGCAGATACGCAGTATTTT. It codes for CASSTGEADTQYF.

This clonotype came up a few times. The chain combines TRBV27 with TRBJ2-2, with a tentative D call TRBD2 (5 bases). The germline V and J ends were trimmed by 6 bases and 7 bases, with 12 bases remaining between them. CDR1 and CDR2 from the germline V gene are MNHEY and SMNVEV (reference sequence). This CDR3 has 13 residues. CDR3 protein: CASRMREVGELFF. The CDR3, as DNA: TGTGCCAGCAGAATGAGGGAAGTCGGGGAGCTGTTTTTT.

This clonotype has a handful of counts. The V and J genes are TRBV4-2 and TRBJ2-2; no clear D gene. V lost 0 bases and J lost 2, with 16 bases in between. This CDR3 region has 18 residues. Per germline, CDR1 LGHNA and CDR2 YNFKEQ. DNA for the CDR3: TGTGCCAGCAGCCAAGACCTTCTGGGTGGCGGAAACACCGGGGAGCTGTTTTTT. It codes for CASSQDLLGGGNTGELFF.

This chain uses TRBV4-2 with TRBJ2-4, with 9 bases identical to TRBD1. This CDR3 region has 14 residues. Trimming at V came to 4 bases and at J to 3 bases, leaving 1 base not matched to a gene. Germline CDR1 reads LGHNA; CDR2 reads YNFKEQ. In DNA, the CDR3 is TGTGCCAGCAGCCGACAGGGGGACAAAAACATTCAGTACTTC. Its translation is CASSRQGDKNIQYF.

This clonotype has a handful of counts. The rearrangement links TRBV19 to TRBJ2-1, with 7 nucleotides matching TRBD2. Germline CDR1 LNHDA, CDR2 SQIVND (reference sequence). Trimming cost V 4 bases and J 2 bases; bases outside gene matches: 8. This CDR3 has 16 residues. CDR3 DNA: TGTGCCAGTAGTAAGACTAGCCGGCCCCCCTACAATGAGCAGTTCTTC. It yields the protein CASSKTSRPPYNEQFF.

This CDR3 is CAGRTGARNTEAFF. CDR3 bases: TGTGCCGGGAGGACAGGGGCCAGGAACACTGAAGCTTTCTTT. The V gene is TRBV7-2, the J gene TRBJ1-1, with 9 bases lining up with TRBD1. The germline gives CDR1 SGHTA, CDR2 FQGNSA. CDR3 length: 14 residues. Losses at the gene ends were 11 bases for V and 1 base for J; bases not matched to a gene: 8.

The V call is TRBV7-6, the J call TRBJ2-3, with a possible D match to TRBD2 (6 bases). The CDR3 extends over 14 amino acids. Between the trimmed V and J ends, which lost 7 bases and 3 bases, there was a span of 14 bases. Germline V CDR1 and CDR2: SGHVS, FNYEAQ. CDR3 residues: CASTEQEGTDTQYF. The CDR3 region has the DNA TGTGCCAGCACTGAACAGGAGGGGACAGATACGCAGTATTTT.

This chain uses TRBV6-2 or TRBV6-3 with TRBJ2-2; D uncertain. This CDR3 comprises 13 residues. V was shortened by 6 bases and J by 7 bases, with 12 bases between the two germline ends. The germline CDR1 and CDR2 sequences are MNHEY and SVGEGT. DNA of the CDR3: TGTGCCAGCAGAGGGTCCCCCCACGGGGAGCTGTTTTTT. Its translation: CASRGSPHGELFF.

This clonotype was recorded at least ten times. The rearrangement links TRBV6-1 to TRBJ1-6; D is undetermined. The CDR3 is made up of 15 amino acids. Germline V CDR1 and CDR2: MNHNS, SASEGT. Trimming took 10 bases from V and 7 from J, leaving 20 bases between them. In DNA, the CDR3 is TGTGCCACCTTCGCGGGAGCCCTGAGGAATTCACCCCTCCACTTT. Amino acids: CATFAGALRNSPLHF.